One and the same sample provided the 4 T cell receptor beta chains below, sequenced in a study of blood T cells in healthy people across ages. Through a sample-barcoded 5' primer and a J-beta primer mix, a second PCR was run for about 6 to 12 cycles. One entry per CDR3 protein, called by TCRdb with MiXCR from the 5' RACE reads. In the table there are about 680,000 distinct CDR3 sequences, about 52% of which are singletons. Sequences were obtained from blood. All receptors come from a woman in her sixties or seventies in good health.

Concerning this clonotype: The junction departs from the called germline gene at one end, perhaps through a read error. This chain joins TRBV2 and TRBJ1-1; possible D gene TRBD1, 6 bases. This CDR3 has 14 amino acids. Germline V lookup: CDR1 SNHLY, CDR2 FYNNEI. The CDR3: CASRRDIMNTEAFF. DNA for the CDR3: TGTGCCAGCAGACGGGACATTATGAACACGGAAGCTTTCTTT.

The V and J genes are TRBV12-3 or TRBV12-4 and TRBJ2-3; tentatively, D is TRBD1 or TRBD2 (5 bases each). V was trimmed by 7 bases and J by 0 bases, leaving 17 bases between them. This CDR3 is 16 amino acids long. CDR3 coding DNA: TGTGCCAGCACCCTGGGACGAGCGGATAGCACAGATACGCAGTATTTT. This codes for CASTLGRADSTDTQYF.

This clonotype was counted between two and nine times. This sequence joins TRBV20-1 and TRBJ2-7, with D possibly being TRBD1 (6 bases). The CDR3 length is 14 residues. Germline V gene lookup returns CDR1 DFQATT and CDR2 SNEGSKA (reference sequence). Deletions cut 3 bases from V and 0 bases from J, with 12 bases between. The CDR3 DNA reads TGCAGTGCTAGGCTCAGGGGTCCCTCCTACGAGCAGTACTTC. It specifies CSARLRGPSYEQYF.

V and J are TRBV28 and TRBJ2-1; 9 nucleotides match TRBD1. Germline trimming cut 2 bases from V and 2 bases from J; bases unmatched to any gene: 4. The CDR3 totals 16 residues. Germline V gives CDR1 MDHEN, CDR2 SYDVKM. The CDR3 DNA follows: TGTGCCAGCAGTTTAAGACGGGACAGGGCCTACAATGAGCAGTTCTTC. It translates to CASSLRRDRAYNEQFF.